One and the same sample provided the 26 T cell receptor beta chains below, sequenced in a study of CD8 T cells in ankylosing spondylitis. TCRdb ran MiXCR on the 5' RACE reads and lists one entry per CDR3 protein. Here the sample spans about 130,000 distinct CDR3 sequences, 7.3% being singletons. The source material was blood, either unsorted or a sorted T cell fraction (not recorded which). These receptors originate from a female donor with ankylosing spondylitis or in good health (not recorded which).

The table lists this clonotype with many counts. This rearrangement joins TRBV20-1 to TRBJ2-2; no reliable D call. This CDR3 spans 14 amino acids. V lost 0 bases and J 0 bases, leaving 5 bases between the germline ends. Germline CDR1 is DFQATT and CDR2 is SNEGSKA (reference sequence). This CDR3 reads CSAREGPNTGELFF. The DNA for the CDR3 is TGCAGTGCTAGAGAAGGGCCGAACACCGGGGAGCTGTTTTTT.

This clonotype has a count of ten or more. The rearrangement uses TRBV3-1 and TRBJ2-2, with a possible D match to TRBD2 (5 bases). Germline CDR1 and CDR2: LGHDT and YNNKEL (reference sequence). V lost 0 bases to trimming and J lost 0 bases, with 14 bases between them. The CDR3 consists of 18 residues. CDR3 bases: TGTGCCAGCAGCCAAGATAGCTGGGAGAACGCGAACACCGGGGAGCTGTTTTTT. It translates to CASSQDSWENANTGELFF.

This clonotype was seen many times. The rearrangement joins TRBV12-3 or TRBV12-4 to TRBJ2-3; either TRBD1 or TRBD2 may fit D (6 bases each). The germline V and J ends were trimmed by 3 bases and 5 bases, with 24 bases remaining between them. The CDR3 has 18 amino acids. CDR3: CASSFRALPGALGDTQYF. CDR3 bases: TGTGCCAGCAGTTTCCGGGCCCTTCCGGGGGCCCTCGGAGATACGCAGTATTTT.

At least ten counts were recorded for this clonotype. The rearrangement links TRBV15 to TRBJ2-2, with D perhaps being TRBD1 or TRBD2 (5 bases each). Germline-derived CDR1 and CDR2 are LNHNV and YYDKDF (reference sequence). The CDR3 sequence is 16 residues long. The V end lost 3 bases, the J end lost 1 base, and 12 bases lay between the germline ends. The CDR3 sequence is CATSRGDSLNTGELFF. CDR3 nucleotide sequence: TGTGCCACCAGCAGGGGAGACAGCTTGAACACCGGGGAGCTGTTTTTT.

This clonotype was detected many times. This rearrangement joins TRBV29-1 to TRBJ2-2; tentative D call: TRBD1 (6 bases). CDR3 size: 13 residues. Germline lookup yields CDR1 SQVTM and CDR2 ANQGSEA. Trimming took 4 bases from V and 4 from J, leaving 10 bases between them. The DNA of the CDR3 is TGCAGCGTTGGAGGACAGACCACCGGGGAGCTGTTTTTT. This sequence encodes CSVGGQTTGELFF.

This clonotype came up many times. This chain joins TRBV20-1 and TRBJ1-1; D gene uncertain. CDR1 is DFQATT and CDR2 is SNEGSKA in the germline V gene (reference sequence). With 3 bases removed from V and 6 bases from J, the gap between germline ends came to 20 bases. There are 15 residues in the CDR3. The CDR3 sequence: CSARARNPTAAEAFF. The CDR3 DNA is TGCAGTGCTAGGGCCCGGAACCCGACCGCCGCTGAAGCTTTCTTT.

This clonotype was counted at least ten times. The chain has TRBV7-2 and TRBJ2-1; 12 bases line up with TRBD1. Germline V gene sequence: CDR1 SGHTA, CDR2 FQGNSA. After removal of 5 bases from V and 10 bases from J, the junction contained 6 bases not matched to a gene. This CDR3 contains 14 residues. This chain's CDR3 is CASSQGQGAGEQFF. CDR3 nucleotides: TGTGCCAGCAGCCAGGGACAGGGGGCGGGAGAGCAGTTCTTC.

The gene calls are TRBV7-9 and TRBJ2-3; D not resolved. The CDR3 is 13 residues long. V shed 5 bases and J shed 3 bases, with 9 bases lying between them. Germline-derived CDR1 and CDR2 are SEHNR and FQNEAQ (reference sequence). CDR3 in DNA: TGTGCCAGCAGCCCCCCATTGACAGATACGCAGTATTTT. Residues: CASSPPLTDTQYF.

This clonotype was observed many times. CDR3 protein: CASSLGAWGYGYTF. The CDR3 DNA reads TGTGCCAGCAGCTTAGGGGCCTGGGGCTATGGCTACACCTTC. This sequence joins TRBV11-2 and TRBJ1-2; no reliable D call. Germline V gives CDR1 SGHAT, CDR2 FQNNGV. The CDR3 runs to 14 residues. V was cut by 1 base and J by 4 bases, with 10 bases left in between.

Many counts were recorded for this clonotype. The rearrangement uses TRBV6-1 and TRBJ2-7; D gene uncertain. Trimming removed 5 bases at V and 3 bases at J, with 5 bases between. Germline-derived CDR1 and CDR2 are MNHNS and SASEGT. This CDR3 has 11 amino acids. CDR3 protein: CASSPNYEQYF. The CDR3 coding sequence is TGTGCCAGCAGTCCCAACTACGAGCAGTACTTC.

This clonotype was counted ten times or more. This chain connects TRBV12-3 or TRBV12-4 to TRBJ2-3; D not resolved. V lost 7 bases and J lost 1, with 12 bases in between. The CDR3 consists of 14 residues. The CDR3 bases are TGTGCCAGCATCCCCCAAACAGGCACAGATACGCAGTATTTT. Translated: CASIPQTGTDTQYF.

This clonotype was seen more than once but under ten times. V is TRBV6-5 and J is TRBJ2-2; D gene ambiguous. Trimming took 0 bases from V and 3 from J, leaving 8 bases between them. The CDR3 runs to 15 residues. Germline V gene data show CDR1 as MNHEY and CDR2 as SVGAGI. The CDR3 DNA reads TGTGCCAGCAGTTACTCGACGTCAGACACCGGGGAGCTGTTTTTT. Translation gives CASSYSTSDTGELFF.

In its sample, this clonotype was seen many times. The chain combines TRBV11-2 with TRBJ1-3, with D unresolved. V gave up 1 base and J gave up 2 bases, with 6 bases separating them. CDR3 length: 14 amino acids. Germline CDR1 is SGHAT and CDR2 is FQNNGV. The CDR3: CASSLAGTGNTIYF. The CDR3 region has the DNA TGTGCCAGCAGCTTAGCTGGGACTGGAAACACCATATATTTT. Looking up the rest from reference TRBV11-2 and TRBJ1-3 gives the full variable domain: EAGVAQSPRYKIIEKRQSVAFWCNPISGHATLYWYQQILGQGPKLLIQFQNNGVVDDSQLPKDRFSAERLKGVDSTLKIQPAKLEDSAVYLCASSLAGTGNTIYFGEGSWLTVV.

This clonotype was counted a single time. This sequence joins TRBV20-1 and TRBJ2-1; D is unclear. Trimming removed 4 bases at V and 1 base at J, with 8 bases between. From germline, CDR1 is DFQATT and CDR2 SNEGSKA (reference sequence). The CDR3 is 13 residues long. The CDR3 region is CSATILSYNEQFF. The DNA for the CDR3 is TGCAGTGCTACTATCCTTTCCTACAATGAGCAGTTCTTC.

This clonotype has a count of ten or more. The germline gene is not matched at one end of the junction; a read error may be the cause. This chain joins TRBV29-1 and TRBJ2-3; 7 bases are shared with TRBD1. Germline values: CDR1 SQVTM, CDR2 ANQGSEA. The CDR3 has 15 amino acids. The CDR3 DNA is TGCAGCGCTGAAAACAGGGGCCCAATGGACGATACGCAGTATTTT. This gives the protein CSAENRGPMDDTQYF.

In its sample, this clonotype was seen a few times. This sequence joins TRBV7-9 and TRBJ2-1; unclear D gene. CDR3 length equals 14 residues. The germline V gene encodes CDR1 SEHNR and CDR2 FQNEAQ (reference sequence). V shed 1 base and J shed 7 bases, with 11 bases lying between them. CDR3 protein: CASSLGVSGNEQFF. CDR3 in DNA: TGTGCCAGCAGCTTAGGGGTGTCTGGAAATGAGCAGTTCTTC.

This clonotype has a count of ten or more. The chain links TRBV9 to TRBJ1-2, with 10 bases matching TRBD1. Germline trimming cut 6 bases from V and 1 base from J; bases unmatched to any gene: 12. CDR3 length equals 17 residues. Germline CDR1 and CDR2: SGDLS and YYNGEE. The CDR3 DNA reads as TGTGCCAGCAAGGCGACGACAGGGGGCCAACGTAACTATGGCTACACCTTC. It is translated as CASKATTGGQRNYGYTF.

This clonotype turned up a few times. The rearrangement links TRBV12-3 or TRBV12-4 to TRBJ2-2; tentatively, D is TRBD2 (7 bases). CDR3 length equals 15 residues. V dropped 0 bases and J dropped 6 bases, with 11 bases sitting between them. The CDR3 sequence is CASSLAGGLSGELFF. The CDR3 DNA follows: TGTGCCAGCAGTTTAGCGGGGGGGCTCTCCGGGGAGCTGTTTTTT.

The sample holds many counts of this clonotype. The V call is TRBV20-1, the J call TRBJ2-7; D not resolved. This CDR3 spans 13 amino acids. The V gene's germline CDR1 is DFQATT and CDR2 SNEGSKA (reference sequence). V lost 6 bases and J 6 bases, leaving 18 bases between the germline ends. The CDR3, as DNA: TGCAGTGCCATCCACCAAGGGATCGGCGAGCAGTACTTC. Its translation: CSAIHQGIGEQYF.

This clonotype has a count of ten or more. The V call is TRBV2, the J call TRBJ2-5; 9 bases fit TRBD1. CDR1 SNHLY and CDR2 FYNNEI come from the germline V gene. V dropped 5 bases and J dropped 2; count of bases not matched to a gene: 6. CDR3 length: 15 amino acids. The chain's CDR3 is CASSQDRGNQETQYF. In nucleotides, the CDR3 is TGTGCCAGCAGTCAGGACAGGGGAAATCAAGAGACCCAGTACTTC.

The rearrangement uses TRBV2 and TRBJ2-1; D ambiguous. CDR1 and CDR2 (germline): SNHLY, FYNNEI. This CDR3 has 12 residues. The germline V and J ends were trimmed by 7 bases and 5 bases, with 9 bases remaining between them. CDR3 protein: CASKLLDNEQFF. The CDR3 DNA reads as TGTGCCAGCAAATTGTTAGACAATGAGCAGTTCTTC.

The V and J genes are TRBV5-1 and TRBJ2-7; D may be TRBD1 (7 bases). Deletions cut 0 bases from V and 2 bases from J, with 21 bases between. Germline V gives CDR1 SGHRS, CDR2 YFSETQ. The CDR3 has 18 residues. CDR3: CASSLVYQWGDRAYEQYF. CDR3 nucleotides: TGCGCCAGCAGCTTGGTCTACCAATGGGGGGACAGAGCCTACGAGCAGTACTTC. The variable domain in full, with the rest retrieved from reference TRBV5-1 and TRBJ2-7, is KAGVTQTPRYLIKTRGQQVTLSCSPISGHRSVSWYQQTPGQGLQFLFEYFSETQRNKGNFPGRFSGRQFSNSRSEMNVSTLELGDSALYLCASSLVYQWGDRAYEQYFGPGTRLTVT.

This clonotype was found many times. The V and J genes are TRBV10-2 and TRBJ1-2; perhaps TRBD1 as D (6 bases). Germline CDR1 WSHSY, CDR2 SAAADI. Trimming pared 6 bases from V and 10 bases from J, leaving 15 bases between. The CDR3 is 12 residues long. The CDR3 region is CASRAGGTSYTF. In DNA, the CDR3 is TGCGCCAGCAGGGCCGGGGGGACATCCTACACCTTC.

This clonotype was counted many times. The chain uses TRBV27 and TRBJ1-1; TRBD1 matches at 9 bases. Germline loops: CDR1 MNHEY, CDR2 SMNVEV (reference sequence). V lost 6 bases, J lost 1 base, and 9 bases stayed unmatched. The length of the CDR3 is 16 residues. The CDR3 DNA sequence: TGTGCCAGCAGAACACAGGGGGCCGATTGGAACACTGAAGCTTTCTTT. It specifies CASRTQGADWNTEAFF.

This clonotype came up many times. The chain recombines TRBV18 with TRBJ1-1; 12 bases map to TRBD1. Losses at the gene ends were 1 base for V and 2 bases for J; bases not matched to a gene: 2. Germline CDR1 KGHSH, CDR2 LQKENI. The CDR3 loop spans 16 amino acids. The CDR3 here is CASSPLGTGGNTEAFF. In nucleotides, the CDR3 is TGTGCCAGCTCACCACTTGGGACAGGGGGCAACACTGAAGCTTTCTTT.

In this sample, this clonotype turned up many times. The chain couples TRBV6-4 to TRBJ2-3; D call uncertain. Trimming took off 0 bases at V and 6 bases at J, with 13 bases between the two ends. Looked up from germline, CDR1 is MRHNA and CDR2 is SNTAGT. The CDR3 is 15 residues long. In DNA, the CDR3 is TGTGCCAGCAGTGACTCCGGTGGTTTAGTTGATACGCAGTATTTT. Its translation is CASSDSGGLVDTQYF.